These T cell receptor beta chains were read from a single sample in a study of T-cell memory formation after mild COVID-19. TCRdb analysed the 5' RACE reads with MiXCR anew, one entry per CDR3 protein. This table holds a few hundred thousand distinct CDR3 sequences, 15% to 20% found once. The sample taken for sequencing was PBMCs or a T cell subset sorted from them (not recorded which). These receptors all stem from a man between 18 and 29 years old who had mild COVID-19 (a few samples of this study predate the infection). Cell type and time point are not known. CDR3s leave out the opening cysteine and the closing phenylalanine or tryptophan.

v_call	j_call	cdr3_length	cdr3_aa
TRBV4-2	TRBJ2-3	15	ASSQERQGASTDTQY
TRBV29-1	TRBJ1-2	6	SVGGYT
TRBV7-2	TRBJ1-6	12	ASSLGLSNSPLH
TRBV7-9	TRBJ2-1	13	ASSLVPEAHNEQF
TRBV18	TRBJ2-7	11	ASSPSRPYEQY
TRBV6-4	TRBJ2-3	11	ASRQQITDTQY
TRBV28	TRBJ1-2	14	ASSFTGTAANYGYT
TRBV19	TRBJ1-2	11	ASKSWQNYGYT
TRBV6-6	TRBJ2-3	13	ASSYSNPRGYTQY
TRBV30	TRBJ1-1	16	AWTTLFLGQGAGTEAF
TRBV15	TRBJ2-7	11	ATNYRTGGRQY
TRBV28	TRBJ1-1	12	ASSIPQVNTEAF
TRBV18	TRBJ2-7	13	ASSPLPSSSYEQY
TRBV5-1	TRBJ2-7	10	ASSLERGEQY
TRBV20-1	TRBJ1-1	15	SARDLAYPGMNTEAF
TRBV29-1	TRBJ2-1	15	SVEDPEGFYSYNEQF
TRBV18	TRBJ2-3	13	ASSPPGQRIDTQY
TRBV7-2	TRBJ1-2	12	ASTPDRGNDGYT
TRBV10-3	TRBJ2-1	12	AISESSLNNEQF
TRBV19	TRBJ2-7	13	ASSTRGGLSYKQY
TRBV6-4	TRBJ1-1	13	ASSDHTGGKTEAF
TRBV7-9	TRBJ1-1	10	ASSLVGPEAF
TRBV12-3/TRBV12-4	TRBJ2-1	13	ASRPGYQAYNEQF
TRBV12-3/TRBV12-4	TRBJ2-1	11	ASRGAGRREQF
TRBV5-1	TRBJ2-7	12	ASAVSPSRVEQY
TRBV24-1	TRBJ2-3	12	ATSDASKADPQY
TRBV20-1	TRBJ1-5	12	SAREGAGNQPQH
TRBV20-1	TRBJ1-1	11	SARQGFGTEAF
TRBV28	TRBJ2-1	13	ASILHPGTNNEQF
TRBV29-1	TRBJ2-7	13	SVDGTSGGDYEQY
TRBV9	TRBJ1-5	11	AVIGEGNQPQH
TRBV24-1	TRBJ2-1	13	ATSARGGRGNEQF
TRBV4-3	TRBJ2-1	14	ASSQASGGTYNEQF
TRBV7-2	TRBJ2-7	14	ASSFLPGGRYYEQY
TRBV6-2/TRBV6-3	TRBJ1-2	14	ASSHRDGRNPYGYT
TRBV7-2	TRBJ2-3	11	ASSLVLQDTQY
TRBV2	TRBJ2-3	12	ASSGISSTDTQY
TRBV21-1	TRBJ2-3	12	ASSKASVRDTQY
TRBV7-2	TRBJ2-7	11	ASSLSEGYEQY
TRBV6-1	TRBJ1-1	13	ASSMDRPMNTEAF
TRBV12-3/TRBV12-4	TRBJ1-5	10	ASTIPGQPQH
TRBV29-1	TRBJ2-5	12	SVEGRSLQETQY
TRBV7-2	TRBJ2-3	13	ASSRGLADLDTQY
TRBV9	TRBJ1-6	13	ASSVRDRINSPLH
TRBV7-9	TRBJ1-5	11	ASSFRDGQPQH
TRBV5-1	TRBJ1-1	10	ASSIRDTEAF
TRBV11-3	TRBJ2-3	12	ASSLGLRTDTQY
TRBV6-5	TRBJ2-7	13	ASSFSGQGAYEQY
TRBV7-2	TRBJ1-1	13	ASSLQWVLNTEAF